This paragraph covers one T cell receptor beta chain sequence. Its antigen is unidentified. This entry comes from a study of PD-1 blockade in classical Hodgkin lymphoma. The CDR3 length is 19 residues. The ends were cut back, 2 bases at V and 3 bases at J, with 24 bases in the middle. Per germline, CDR1 SGHNT and CDR2 YENEEA. Sample time point: cycle 4 day 1 (C4D1), after more than 5 weeks of nivolumab. Exposure to brentuximab vedotin varied, and each patient had relapsed following autologous stem cell transplantation. Study outcomes and limitations: While CD8+ TCR diversity did not rise significantly by C4D1, CD4+ TCR diversity did. Relative to healthy donors, newly diagnosed patients reportedly had lower baseline TCR diversity, which was reported as lower still in relapsed/refractory patients. Complete responders matched newly diagnosed patients in baseline diversity. After ASCT, patients who started nivolumab under 1 year later were excluded.

Generated by immunoSEQ multiplex PCR, the TCRdb table keeps only in-frame clones and is missing some. Counted here are 25,000 to 35,000 clones, around 68% occurring once; the ten biggest clones make up under 4.5%. The receptor comes from a human donor with classical Hodgkin lymphoma. The source material was peripheral blood mononuclear cells (PBMCs), sampled before the fourth cycle of nivolumab. The chain links TRBV11-3 to TRBJ2-3, with a possible D match to TRBD1 (5 bases). CDR3 amino acids: CASSLTPPDKGLVTDTQYF. Written as DNA, the CDR3 is TGTGCCAGCAGCTTAACGCCACCCGACAAGGGGCTTGTGACAGATACGCAGTATTTT.